This section outlines one T cell receptor (beta chain) sequence together with its context. This sample stems from a study of blood T cell repertoires in COVID-19. Study-wide background: Spain, Italy and the United States supplied samples that represented acute and convalescent COVID-19.

Only in-frame clones appear in the TCRdb table, and some are missing; sequencing was by immunoSEQ multiplex PCR. This sample has under 300,000 clones, with around nine tenths found just once. The CDR3 loop spans 15 amino acids. Germline CDR1 and CDR2: MNHEY and SVGAGI. Between the trimmed V and J ends, which lost 0 bases and 4 bases, there was a span of 12 bases. V and J are TRBV6-5 and TRBJ1-2, with a weak D call TRBD1 (5 bases). This clonotype originated in a woman aged 40-49 years who had been exposed to COVID-19. The sequenced sample consisted of PBMCs or T cells enriched from blood (not recorded which). The DNA for the CDR3 is TGTGCCAGCAGTTACTCGACCGCCGGGGGCTATGGCTACACCTTC. This translates into CASSYSTAGGYGYTF.